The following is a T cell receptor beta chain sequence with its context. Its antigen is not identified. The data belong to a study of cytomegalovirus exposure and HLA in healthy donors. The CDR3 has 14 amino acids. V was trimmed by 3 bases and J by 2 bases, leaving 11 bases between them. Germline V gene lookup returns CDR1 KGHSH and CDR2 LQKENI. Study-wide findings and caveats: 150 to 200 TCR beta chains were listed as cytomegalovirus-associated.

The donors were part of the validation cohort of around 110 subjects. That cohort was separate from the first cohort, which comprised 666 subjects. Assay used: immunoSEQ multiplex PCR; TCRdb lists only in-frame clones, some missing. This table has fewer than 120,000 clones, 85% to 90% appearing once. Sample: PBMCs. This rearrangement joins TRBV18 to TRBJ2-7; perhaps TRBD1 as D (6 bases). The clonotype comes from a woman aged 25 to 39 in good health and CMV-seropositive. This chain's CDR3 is CASSPGASPYEQYF. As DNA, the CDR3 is TGTGCCAGCTCACCGGGGGCCAGTCCCTACGAGCAGTACTTC. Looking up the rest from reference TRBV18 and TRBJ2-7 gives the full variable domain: NAGVMQNPRHLVRRRGQEARLRCSPMKGHSHVYWYRQLPEEGLKFMVYLQKENIIDESGMPKERFSAEFPKEGPSILRIQQVVRGDSAAYFCASSPGASPYEQYFGPGTRLTVT.